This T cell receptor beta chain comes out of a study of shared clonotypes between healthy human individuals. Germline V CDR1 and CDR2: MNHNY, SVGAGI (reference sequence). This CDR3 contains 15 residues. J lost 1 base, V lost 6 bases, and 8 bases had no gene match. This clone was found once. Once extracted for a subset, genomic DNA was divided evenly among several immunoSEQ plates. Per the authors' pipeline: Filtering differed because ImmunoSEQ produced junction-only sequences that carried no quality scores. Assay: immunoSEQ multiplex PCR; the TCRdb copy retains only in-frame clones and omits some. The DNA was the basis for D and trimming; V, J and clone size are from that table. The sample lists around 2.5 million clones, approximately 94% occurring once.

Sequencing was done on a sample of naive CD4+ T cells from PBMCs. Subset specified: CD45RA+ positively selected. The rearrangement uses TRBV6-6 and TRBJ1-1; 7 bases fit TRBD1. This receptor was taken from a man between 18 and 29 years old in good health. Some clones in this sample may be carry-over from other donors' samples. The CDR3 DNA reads TGTGCCAGCAGGCCCCCGGGACAGTGGAACACTGAAGCTTTCTTT. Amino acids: CASRPPGQWNTEAFF.